Here is one TCR beta chain with its context. No cognate antigen has been identified for it. No base quality values were provided; no much bigger clone lies one nucleotide off. Receptors were amplified or captured by 5' RACE. Instrument on record: NextSeq 500. In the TCR library protocol, unique molecular identifiers were attached to individual cDNA molecules to correct for PCR bias and sequencing error. Sequencing covered both TCR alpha and beta chains, and within each sample the abundances of alpha and beta sequences were tightly co-correlated. Per the authors' processing: Decombinator V4 was used to annotate the V gene, J gene and CDR3 of the TCR sequences. Expanded TCRs were defined as changing significantly between any two time points under a Poisson model with p below 0.0001. TCR abundances were normalised to the total number of TCRs sequenced per sample and were expressed as counts per million. MAIT TCRs were defined by TRAV1-2 paired with TRAJ12, TRAJ20 or TRAJ33, and iNKT TCRs by TRAV10 paired with TRAJ18. VDJdb, accessed 1 November 2021, was searched for CMV, EBV and SARS-CoV-2 annotated TCRs, with TCRs annotated for multiple antigens excluded. The public reads were reanalyzed by TCRdb: fastp trimming at Q25, MiXCR alignment, in-frame beta chains only. Rows with a matching CDR3 protein are joined into one entry that keeps the most common DNA and genes. The V and J calls come from TCRdb's annotation, not from the publication. Present in this sample are 60,000 to 75,000 distinct CDR3 sequences, over 10% of which were seen just once. Around 6% of the sample comes from the top ten.

This specimen belongs to a study of early T cells in non-severe SARS-CoV-2 infection (TCRdb year 2021). Concerning the study at large: Bulk RNA from unsorted whole blood was used for TCR sequencing, so alpha and beta chains could not be paired.

The CDR3 spans 16 residues, from the cysteine through the phenylalanine. Solely the CDR3 DNA is kept, with 48 bases framed from the first base. At the junction V is shortened by 3 bases and J by 3 bases; bases outside the gene matches: 5. From a lookup of the germline V gene, CDR1 and CDR2 are KGHDR and SFDVKD. The full study reports these points: VDJdb matching was skewed toward anti-spike CD8 responses and likely underestimated virus-specific expansions, missing private and CD4 specificities.

The study was a case-control design nested within a healthcare worker cohort in London, UK, with weekly nasopharyngeal swab PCR tests and blood sampling. Between 23 and 31 March 2020, the week of the UK lockdown, healthcare workers were enrolled and then followed up weekly for as long as 16 weeks. The source was whole blood, collected at baseline. Recombination linked TRBV24-1 to TRBJ2-3; 10 bases in the junction line up with TRBD2. This receptor was taken from an adult who was a healthcare worker with PCR-confirmed SARS-CoV-2 infection or an uninfected control (not recorded which). The nucleotide sequence reads as follows: TGTGCCACCAGTGATCGCACTAGCGGGGATACAGATACGCAGTATTTT. This is translated as CATSDRTSGDTDTQYF.